One sample yielded the 21 T cell receptor beta chains listed below, sequenced in a study of read filtering for tumor transcriptome and immune sequencing. Molecular barcoded adaptors covering alpha/delta and beta/gamma chains were used on approximately 400 ng RNA. TCRdb reprocessed the reads via MiXCR and lists one record per CDR3 protein. The sample shows 50,000 or so distinct CDR3 sequences, about an eighth of them seen only once. The sequencing input was a population of CD138-negative cells sorted from bone marrow. These receptors came from a donor aged 40 or older with multiple myeloma.

The J gene is TRBJ2-7, the V gene TRBV5-1; no clear D gene. In germline, CDR1 is SGHRS, CDR2 YFSETQ. This CDR3 spans 13 amino acids. V was cut by 2 bases and J by 3 bases, with 9 bases left in between. The CDR3 nucleotides are TGCGCCAGCAGCTTAAAAGCGAACTACGAGCAGTACTTC. The encoded protein is CASSLKANYEQYF.

This clonotype was seen ten or more times. V and J are TRBV20-1 and TRBJ2-7, with 10 bases matching TRBD2. Looked up from germline, CDR1 is DFQATT and CDR2 is SNEGSKA (reference sequence). With V trimmed by 6 bases and J by 4 bases, 9 bases remained unmatched. The CDR3 extends over 14 amino acids. CDR3 region: CSARGASGRYEQYF. The CDR3, as DNA: TGCAGTGCCCGGGGGGCTAGCGGGAGATACGAGCAGTACTTC.

Note on this clonotype: A junction boundary mismatches the germline segment, possibly from a read error. The chain joins TRBV12-3 or TRBV12-4 to TRBJ2-5; no clear D. The CDR3 has 12 residues. As DNA, the CDR3 is TGTGCCTGCAGTTTAGTCGTAGAGACCCAGTACTTC. This translates into CACSLVVETQYF.

This clonotype was recorded many times. The chain joins TRBV7-2 to TRBJ1-5; D might be TRBD1 (5 bases). This CDR3 is built from 14 residues. V was cut by 5 bases and J by 2 bases, with 10 bases left in between. Germline V gene sequence: CDR1 SGHTA, CDR2 FQGNSA. This CDR3 is CASSLGGGNQPQHF. The CDR3 DNA follows: TGTGCCAGCAGCCTCGGGGGTGGCAATCAGCCCCAGCATTTT.

Details on this clonotype: The conserved final phenylalanine or tryptophan is absent from the CDR3, which likely points to a read error. The chain is built from TRBV9 and TRBJ2-1, with no clear D. Trimming cost V 4 bases and J 5 bases, with 13 bases left between them. Germline CDR1 is SGDLS and CDR2 is YYNGEE. CDR3 size: 14 residues. CDR3 sequence (DNA): TGTGCCAGCAGCTTCCAACAGCAGGACAATGAGCAGTTCCTC. Protein sequence: CASSFQQQDNEQFL.

The CDR3 coding sequence is TGTGCCACCAGTAAGACAGGGGAAATATATGGCTACACCTTC. It specifies CATSKTGEIYGYTF. The rearrangement joins TRBV24-1 to TRBJ1-2; TRBD1 agrees at 8 bases. V lost 6 bases and J lost 5; bases outside the gene matches: 7. Germline-derived CDR1 and CDR2 are KGHDR and SFDVKD. CDR3 length equals 14 residues.

This clonotype occurred many times. The rearrangement links TRBV6-1 to TRBJ2-1; possibly TRBD1 for D (6 bases). Germline V lookup: CDR1 MNHNS, CDR2 SASEGT. Trimming shortened V by 5 bases and J by 10 bases, and 12 bases separated the two germline ends. This CDR3 is 12 amino acids long. The CDR3, as DNA: TGTGCCAGCAGTAGGGGGAAGGAGGAGCAGTTCTTC. This codes for CASSRGKEEQFF.

This clonotype showed up many times. The chain recombines TRBV4-1 with TRBJ2-4; TRBD2 matches 8 bases. The germline gives CDR1 MGHRA, CDR2 YSYEKL. V lost 1 base, J lost 6 bases, and 8 bases stayed unmatched. This CDR3 has 16 amino acids. The CDR3: CASSQGHGRALNIQYF. The CDR3 DNA reads as TGCGCCAGCAGCCAAGGACACGGGAGGGCCTTAAACATTCAGTACTTC.

This clonotype was detected ten times or more. The rearrangement joins TRBV11-2 to TRBJ2-5; D call uncertain. The CDR3 contains 15 residues. Germline V gene lookup returns CDR1 SGHAT and CDR2 FQNNGV. V was cut by 1 base and J by 5 bases, with 14 bases left in between. The CDR3 nucleotides read TGTGCCAGCAGCTTAGCGGTTACCCGGTGGGAGACCCAGTACTTC. This encodes CASSLAVTRWETQYF.

This clonotype was seen repeatedly, ten times or more. This chain links TRBV7-2 with TRBJ1-6; D possibly corresponds to TRBD1 (6 bases). CDR3 length: 15 amino acids. V was cut by 5 bases and J by 10 bases, with 18 bases left in between. The germline V gene has CDR1 SGHTA and CDR2 FQGNSA. The CDR3 DNA reads as TGTGCCAGCAGCCAAGCCCTGGACAGACGATCACCCCTCCACTTT. Encoded protein: CASSQALDRRSPLHF.

This clonotype has at least ten counts. V usage is TRBV19 and J usage is TRBJ1-1; no clear D gene. The CDR3 is made up of 13 amino acids. The germline CDR1 and CDR2 sequences are LNHDA and SQIVND (reference sequence). V lost 5 bases and J lost 5, with 12 bases in between. The CDR3 protein is CASSWVGETEAFF. In DNA form, the CDR3 reads TGTGCCAGTAGTTGGGTCGGGGAAACTGAAGCTTTCTTT.

This clonotype was observed at least ten times. The rearrangement joins TRBV29-1 to TRBJ1-4; no definite D call. The V and J ends lost 1 base and 8 bases respectively, with 11 bases between them. CDR3 size: 13 residues. Germline V lookup: CDR1 SQVTM, CDR2 ANQGSEA. In DNA, the CDR3 is TGCAGCGTTGAAGGGCACCAAGGGGAAAAACTGTTTTTT. This codes for CSVEGHQGEKLFF. The full variable domain, in which reference TRBV29-1 and TRBJ1-4 provide the parts outside the CDR3, is SAVISQKPSRDICQRGTSLTIQCQVDSQVTMMFWYRQQPGQSLTLIATANQGSEATYESGFVIDKFPISRPNLTFSTLTVSNMSPEDSSIYLCSVEGHQGEKLFFGSGTQLSVL.

This clonotype was seen many times. V gene TRBV24-1 combines with J gene TRBJ2-5; 9 positions agree with TRBD1. J lost 4 bases, V lost 4 bases, and 3 bases had no gene match. The length of the CDR3 is 14 residues. CDR1 and CDR2 (germline): KGHDR, SFDVKD. CDR3 nucleotide sequence: TGTGCCACCAGTGACGACAGGGGGTTAGAGACCCAGTACTTC. Residues: CATSDDRGLETQYF.

This clonotype was recorded many times. The gene calls are TRBV20-1 and TRBJ2-7; 8 nucleotides agree with TRBD2. After removal of 5 bases from V and 0 bases from J, the junction contained 9 bases not matched to a gene. Germline CDR1 reads DFQATT; CDR2 reads SNEGSKA (reference sequence). The CDR3 spans 15 residues. This CDR3 reads CSAPGGGAFSYEQYF. CDR3 sequence (DNA): TGCAGTGCTCCCGGGGGGGGGGCTTTCTCCTACGAGCAGTACTTC.

This clonotype was counted ten times or more. The chain has TRBV18 and TRBJ2-1, with a weak D call TRBD1 (5 bases). The CDR3 extends over 15 amino acids. V was shortened by 4 bases and J by 0 bases, with 10 bases between the two germline ends. Germline lookup yields CDR1 KGHSH and CDR2 LQKENI. CDR3: CASSRQPSSYNEQFF. For the CDR3, the DNA is TGTGCCAGCTCACGACAGCCTAGCTCCTACAATGAGCAGTTCTTC.

This clonotype was detected ten times or more. The chain uses TRBV7-9 and TRBJ2-3; 13 bases map to TRBD2. CDR1 SEHNR and CDR2 FQNEAQ come from the germline V gene (reference sequence). V dropped 4 bases and J dropped 5; count of bases not matched to a gene: 3. The CDR3 loop spans 15 amino acids. CDR3 amino acids: CASSYGLAGVDTQYF. The CDR3 DNA sequence: TGTGCCAGCAGCTATGGACTAGCGGGAGTAGATACGCAGTATTTT.

This clonotype was found many times. This chain connects TRBV7-9 to TRBJ2-1; 9 nucleotides align to TRBD2. The ends lost 7 bases at V and 2 bases at J; junction bases unmatched: 12. This CDR3 is built from 17 residues. Germline V gene lookup returns CDR1 SEHNR and CDR2 FQNEAQ (reference sequence). CDR3: CASTPAGGRYAYNEQFF. CDR3 DNA sequence: TGTGCCAGCACCCCGGCGGGAGGGAGGTACGCCTACAATGAGCAGTTCTTC.

Many counts were recorded for this clonotype. The V and J genes are TRBV7-2 and TRBJ2-2; a possible D gene is TRBD2 (5 bases). V lost 4 bases to trimming and J lost 4 bases, with 10 bases between them. This CDR3 is 14 amino acids long. CDR1 and CDR2 from the germline V gene are SGHTA and FQGNSA. CDR3 DNA: TGTGCCAGCAGCTGGAGGAGTGGCACCGGGGAGCTGTTTTTT. Translated, it gives CASSWRSGTGELFF.

Turning to this clonotype: A far larger clone is off by one base, so a read error is likely. The chain uses TRBV6-4 and TRBJ2-3; possible D gene TRBD1, 6 bases. This CDR3 region has 14 residues. Germline V gene sequence: CDR1 MRHNA, CDR2 SNTAGT. Trimming cost V 5 bases and J 8 bases, with 17 bases left between them. CDR3 in DNA: TGTGCCAGCAGTTACACAGGGAATGGAGGTACGCAGTATTTT. It yields the protein CASSYTGNGGTQYF.

This clonotype showed up many times. DNA for the CDR3: TGCAGCGTTCTGAAGGGGAACTCTGGGGCCAACGTCCTGACTTTC. The encoded protein is CSVLKGNSGANVLTF. This chain links TRBV29-1 with TRBJ2-6, with D possibly being TRBD1 (5 bases). Germline CDR1 and CDR2: SQVTM and ANQGSEA. The CDR3 runs to 15 residues. V shed 5 bases and J shed 0 bases, with 11 bases lying between them.

This clonotype was observed many times. The chain links TRBV21-1 to TRBJ2-1; the table gives TRBD2 as D, unverified against the DNA. TRBV21-1 represents a pseudogene. The CDR3 loop spans 16 amino acids. DNA for the CDR3: TGTGCCAGCAAAACTAGCGGGTTTAGCTCCTACAATGAGCAGTTCTTC. As protein: CASKTSGFSSYNEQFF.